Only one count was recorded for the clone carrying this T cell receptor (beta chain). The antigen is undetermined. Generated by immunoSEQ multiplex PCR, the TCRdb table keeps only in-frame clones and is missing some. The data hold around 130,000 clones, with 89% observed a single time. The CDR3 loop spans 16 amino acids. The trim removed 0 bases at V and 5 bases at J, leaving 8 bases unmatched. Germline V CDR1 and CDR2: SGDLS, YYNGEE. The data are from a study of T cells in localized non-small cell lung cancer. Findings of the study overall: The greatest T cell clonality was found in uninvolved adjacent lung (higher than in tumor). Heterogeneity remains possible, as sequencing covered one tumor region only. Adjacent lung was found to contain a median roughly 58 of the top 100 tumor clones.

This chain uses TRBV9 with TRBJ2-3, with 8 bases identical to TRBD2. The sequence was collected from a female donor of 60 years or more with stage I lung adenocarcinoma. The sample consisted of peripheral blood, taken before any cancer treatment. The CDR3 loop is CASSVATSVRGDTQYF. The CDR3 region has the DNA TGTGCCAGCAGCGTAGCGACTAGCGTCCGCGGAGATACGCAGTATTTT.